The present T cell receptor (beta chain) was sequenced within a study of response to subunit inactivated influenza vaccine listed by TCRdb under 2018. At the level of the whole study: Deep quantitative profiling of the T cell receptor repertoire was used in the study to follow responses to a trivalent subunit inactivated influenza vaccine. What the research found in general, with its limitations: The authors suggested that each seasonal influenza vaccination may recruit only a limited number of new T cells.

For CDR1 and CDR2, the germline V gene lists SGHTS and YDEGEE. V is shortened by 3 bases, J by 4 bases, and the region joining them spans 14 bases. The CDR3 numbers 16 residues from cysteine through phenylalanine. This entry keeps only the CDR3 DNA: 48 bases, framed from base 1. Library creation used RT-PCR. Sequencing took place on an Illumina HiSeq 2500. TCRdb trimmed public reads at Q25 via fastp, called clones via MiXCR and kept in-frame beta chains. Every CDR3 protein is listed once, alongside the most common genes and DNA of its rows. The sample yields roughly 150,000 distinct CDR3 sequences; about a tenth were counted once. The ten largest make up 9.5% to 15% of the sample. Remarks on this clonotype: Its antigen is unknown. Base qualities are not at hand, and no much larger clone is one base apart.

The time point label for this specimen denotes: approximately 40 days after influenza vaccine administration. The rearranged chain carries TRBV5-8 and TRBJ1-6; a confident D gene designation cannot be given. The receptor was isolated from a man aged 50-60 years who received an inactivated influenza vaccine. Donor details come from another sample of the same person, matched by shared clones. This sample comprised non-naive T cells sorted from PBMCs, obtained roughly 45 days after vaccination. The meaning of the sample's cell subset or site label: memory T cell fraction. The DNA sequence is TGTGCCAGCAGCTGGCGCCCGGAGTCATATAATTCACCCCTCCACTTT. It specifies CASSWRPESYNSPLHF.